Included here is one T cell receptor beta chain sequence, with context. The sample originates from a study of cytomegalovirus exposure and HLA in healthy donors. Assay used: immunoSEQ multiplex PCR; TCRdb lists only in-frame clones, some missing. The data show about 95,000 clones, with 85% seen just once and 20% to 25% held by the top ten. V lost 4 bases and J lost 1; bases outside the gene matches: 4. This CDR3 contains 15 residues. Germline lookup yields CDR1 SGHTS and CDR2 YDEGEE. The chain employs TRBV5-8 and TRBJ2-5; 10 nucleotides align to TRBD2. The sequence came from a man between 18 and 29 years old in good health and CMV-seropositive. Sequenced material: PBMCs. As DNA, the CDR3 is TGTGCCAGCAGCCCATGGACTAGCGGCCAAGAGACCCAGTACTTC. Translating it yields CASSPWTSGQETQYF.